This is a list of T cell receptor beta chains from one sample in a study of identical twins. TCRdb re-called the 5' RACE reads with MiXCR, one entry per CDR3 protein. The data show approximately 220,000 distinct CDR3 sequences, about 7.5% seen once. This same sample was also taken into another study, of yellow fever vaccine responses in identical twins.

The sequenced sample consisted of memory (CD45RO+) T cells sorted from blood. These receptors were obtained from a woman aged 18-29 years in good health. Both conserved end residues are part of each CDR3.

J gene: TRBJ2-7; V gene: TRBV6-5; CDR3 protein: CASSSRTSGGYEQYF
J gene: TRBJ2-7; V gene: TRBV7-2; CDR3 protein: CASSLGISYEQYF
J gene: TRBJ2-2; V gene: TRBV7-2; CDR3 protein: CASSSSGGTAGELFF
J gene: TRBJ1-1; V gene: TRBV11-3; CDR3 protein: CASSTGDRVTFF
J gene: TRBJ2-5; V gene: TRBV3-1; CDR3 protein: CASSQGERIETQYF
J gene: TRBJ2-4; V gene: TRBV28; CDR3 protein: CASSYRLAKNIQYF
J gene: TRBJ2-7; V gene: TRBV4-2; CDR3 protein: CASSQEDRGSYEQYF
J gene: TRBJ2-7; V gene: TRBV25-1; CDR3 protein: CASSEYIAGGSYEQYF
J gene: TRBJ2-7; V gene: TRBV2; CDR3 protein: CASSQGQFNSYEQYF
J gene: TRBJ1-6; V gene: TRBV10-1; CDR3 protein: CASLSGGVSPLHF
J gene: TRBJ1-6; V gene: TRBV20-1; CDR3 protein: CSARRTGDNSPLHF
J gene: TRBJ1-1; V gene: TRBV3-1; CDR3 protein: CASSPNGRGLTEAFF
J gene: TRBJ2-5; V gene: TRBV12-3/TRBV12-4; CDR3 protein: CASSTGTGAYQETQYF
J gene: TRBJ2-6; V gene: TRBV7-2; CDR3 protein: CATTKGRAGANVLTF
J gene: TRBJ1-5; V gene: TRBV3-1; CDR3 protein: CASSQGQGQHF
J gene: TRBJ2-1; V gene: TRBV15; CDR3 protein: CATSRDRAAGGDNEQFF
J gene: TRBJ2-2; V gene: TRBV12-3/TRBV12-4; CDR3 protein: CASVTGLNTGELFF
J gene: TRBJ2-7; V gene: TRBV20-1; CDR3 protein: CSARDMETPTYYEQYF
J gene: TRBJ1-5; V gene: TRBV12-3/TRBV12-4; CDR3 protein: CASSRGQGGSNQPQHF
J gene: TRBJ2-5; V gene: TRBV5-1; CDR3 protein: CASSLAGSQETQYF
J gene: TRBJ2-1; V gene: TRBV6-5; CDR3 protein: CASSYGTSGRRREQFF
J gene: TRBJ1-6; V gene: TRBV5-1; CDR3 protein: CASSLAPGANSPLHF
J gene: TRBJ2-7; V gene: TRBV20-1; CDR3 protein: CSATPRDRSYEQYF
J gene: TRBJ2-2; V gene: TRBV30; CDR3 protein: CAWSVFGAGELFF
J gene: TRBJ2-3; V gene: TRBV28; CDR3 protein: CASSLSDSITDTQYF
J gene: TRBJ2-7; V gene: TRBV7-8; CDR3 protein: CASRDRIPGNEQYF
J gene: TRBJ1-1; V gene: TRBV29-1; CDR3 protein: CSVVLPGTNTEAFF
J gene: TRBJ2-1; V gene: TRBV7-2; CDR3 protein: CASSTRGLADNEQFF
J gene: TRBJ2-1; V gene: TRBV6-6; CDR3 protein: CASRGLNEQFF